The T cell receptor (beta chain) under discussion was sequenced for a study of T cells after posttransplantation cyclophosphamide. Notes on the study in general: Later blood repertoires were often dominated by clones from the donor CD8+ memory compartment.

The data were produced by immunoSEQ multiplex PCR, yet TCRdb's version contains in-frame clones alone and is incomplete. The sample yields roughly 4,000 clones, roughly 60% seen once. CDR3 length equals 14 residues. In germline, CDR1 is SGHVS, CDR2 FNYEAQ. V dropped 5 bases and J dropped 5 bases, with 15 bases sitting between them. With regard to this clone: What it binds is not known.

Sequenced: memory CD8+ T cells sorted from blood. This TCR derives from a man aged 25-45 years in good health and a related stem cell transplant donor. The genes are TRBV7-6 and TRBJ1-1, with a tentative D call TRBD1 (6 bases). The CDR3 sequence is CASSQGGANTEAFF. The DNA of the CDR3 is TGTGCCAGCAGCCAAGGGGGAGCGAATACTGAAGCTTTCTTT.